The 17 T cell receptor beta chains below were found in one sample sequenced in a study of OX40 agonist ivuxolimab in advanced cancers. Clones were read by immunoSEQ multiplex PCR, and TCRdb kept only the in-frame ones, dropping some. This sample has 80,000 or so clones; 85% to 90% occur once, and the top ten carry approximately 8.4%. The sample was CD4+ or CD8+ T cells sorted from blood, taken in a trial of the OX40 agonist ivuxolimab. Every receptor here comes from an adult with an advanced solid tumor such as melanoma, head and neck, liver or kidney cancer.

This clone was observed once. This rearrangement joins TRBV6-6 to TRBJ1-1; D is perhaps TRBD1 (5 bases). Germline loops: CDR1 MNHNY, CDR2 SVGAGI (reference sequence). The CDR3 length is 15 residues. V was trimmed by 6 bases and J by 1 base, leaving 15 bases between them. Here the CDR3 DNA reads TGTGCCAGCAGAGTACAGTGGGACTCGAACACTGAAGCTTTCTTT. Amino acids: CASRVQWDSNTEAFF.

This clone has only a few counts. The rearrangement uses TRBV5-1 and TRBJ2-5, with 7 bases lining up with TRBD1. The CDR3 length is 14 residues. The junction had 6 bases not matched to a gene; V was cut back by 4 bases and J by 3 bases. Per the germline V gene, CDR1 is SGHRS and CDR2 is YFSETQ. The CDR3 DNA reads TGCGCCAGCAGCACTACAGGGGACAAAGAGACCCAGTACTTC. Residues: CASSTTGDKETQYF.

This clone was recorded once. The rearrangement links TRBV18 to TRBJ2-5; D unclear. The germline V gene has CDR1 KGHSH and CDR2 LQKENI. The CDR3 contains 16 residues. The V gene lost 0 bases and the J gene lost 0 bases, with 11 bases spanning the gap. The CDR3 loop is CASSPPGGTYQETQYF. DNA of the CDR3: TGTGCCAGCTCACCACCGGGCGGAACTTACCAAGAGACCCAGTACTTC.

The CDR3 region has the DNA TGTGCCAGCAGTTTTGTGGGGCTTCGAGAGACCCAGTACTTC. This gives the protein CASSFVGLRETQYF. The chain joins TRBV27 to TRBJ2-5; D possibly corresponds to TRBD1 (5 bases). This CDR3 has 14 residues. Trimming pared 3 bases from V and 4 bases from J, leaving 12 bases between. Germline lookup yields CDR1 MNHEY and CDR2 SMNVEV (reference sequence).

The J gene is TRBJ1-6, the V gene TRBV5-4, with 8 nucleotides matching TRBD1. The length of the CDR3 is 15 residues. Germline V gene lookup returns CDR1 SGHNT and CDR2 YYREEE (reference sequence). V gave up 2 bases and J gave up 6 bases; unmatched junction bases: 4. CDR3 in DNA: TGTGCCAGCAGCTTCCAGACAGGGGTTAATTCACCCCTCCACTTT. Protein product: CASSFQTGVNSPLHF.

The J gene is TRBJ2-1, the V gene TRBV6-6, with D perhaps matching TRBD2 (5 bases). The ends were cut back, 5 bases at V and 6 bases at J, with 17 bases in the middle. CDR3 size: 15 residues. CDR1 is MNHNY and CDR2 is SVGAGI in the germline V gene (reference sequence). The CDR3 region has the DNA TGTGCCAGCAGTCGCCCGGGGATCATGTCCAATGAGCAGTTCTTC. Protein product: CASSRPGIMSNEQFF.

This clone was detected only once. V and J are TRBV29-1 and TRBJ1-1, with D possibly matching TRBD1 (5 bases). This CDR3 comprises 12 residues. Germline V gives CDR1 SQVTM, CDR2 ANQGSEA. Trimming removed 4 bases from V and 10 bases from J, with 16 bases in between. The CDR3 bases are TGCAGCGTTGGGGACTCCTATCCTGGAGCTTTCTTT. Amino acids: CSVGDSYPGAFF.

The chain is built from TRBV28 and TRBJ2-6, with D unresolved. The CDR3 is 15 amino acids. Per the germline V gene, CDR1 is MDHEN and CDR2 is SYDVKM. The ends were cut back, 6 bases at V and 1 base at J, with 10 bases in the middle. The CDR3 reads CASRGWGSGANVLTF. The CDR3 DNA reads TGTGCCAGCAGGGGCTGGGGATCTGGGGCCAACGTCCTGACTTTC.

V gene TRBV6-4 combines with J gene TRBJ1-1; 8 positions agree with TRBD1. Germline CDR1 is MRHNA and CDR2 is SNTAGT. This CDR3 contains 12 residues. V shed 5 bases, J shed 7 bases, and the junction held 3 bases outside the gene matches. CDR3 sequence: CASSHRGGEAFF. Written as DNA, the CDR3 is TGTGCCAGCAGTCACAGGGGGGGTGAAGCTTTCTTT.

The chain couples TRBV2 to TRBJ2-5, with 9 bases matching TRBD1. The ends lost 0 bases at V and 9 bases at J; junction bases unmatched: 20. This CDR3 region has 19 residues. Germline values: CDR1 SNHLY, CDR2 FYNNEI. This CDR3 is CASSEALGTGTTLRGAQYF. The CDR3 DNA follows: TGTGCCAGCAGTGAAGCGCTTGGGACAGGGACTACGCTACGGGGAGCCCAGTACTTC. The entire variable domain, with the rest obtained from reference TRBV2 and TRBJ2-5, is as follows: EPEVTQTPSHQVTQMGQEVILRCVPISNHLYFYWYRQILGQKVEFLVSFYNNEISEKSEIFDDQFSVERPDGSNFTLKIRSTKLEDSAMYFCASSEALGTGTTLRGAQYFGPGTRLLVL.

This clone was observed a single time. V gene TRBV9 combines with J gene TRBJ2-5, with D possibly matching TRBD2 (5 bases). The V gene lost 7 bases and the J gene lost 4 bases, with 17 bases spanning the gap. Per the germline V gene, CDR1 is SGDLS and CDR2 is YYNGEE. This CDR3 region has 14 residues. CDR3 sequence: CASGSTGRGETQYF. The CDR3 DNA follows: TGTGCCAGCGGGTCGACCGGCCGGGGAGAGACCCAGTACTTC.

The CDR3 loop is CASSLVTGTGELFF. Here the CDR3 DNA reads TGTGCCAGCAGCTTAGTGACGGGGACCGGGGAGCTGTTTTTT. The chain uses TRBV7-7 and TRBJ2-2, with D perhaps TRBD2 (5 bases). CDR3 length equals 14 residues. The V and J ends lost 1 base and 5 bases respectively, with 8 bases between them. Germline CDR1 is SSHAT and CDR2 is FNYEAQ (reference sequence).

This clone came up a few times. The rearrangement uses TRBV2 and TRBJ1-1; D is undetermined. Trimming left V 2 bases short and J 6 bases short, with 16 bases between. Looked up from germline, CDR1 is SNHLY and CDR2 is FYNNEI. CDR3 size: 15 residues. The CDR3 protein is CASSESGGGVAEAFF. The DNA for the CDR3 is TGTGCCAGCAGTGAAAGTGGAGGAGGAGTAGCTGAAGCTTTCTTT.

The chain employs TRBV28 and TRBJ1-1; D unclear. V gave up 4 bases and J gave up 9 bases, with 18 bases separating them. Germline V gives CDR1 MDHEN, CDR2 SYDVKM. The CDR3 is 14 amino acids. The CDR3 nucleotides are TGTGCCAGCAGTTCCCCCCTCTATGGTGAGAAAGCTTTCTTT. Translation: CASSSPLYGEKAFF.

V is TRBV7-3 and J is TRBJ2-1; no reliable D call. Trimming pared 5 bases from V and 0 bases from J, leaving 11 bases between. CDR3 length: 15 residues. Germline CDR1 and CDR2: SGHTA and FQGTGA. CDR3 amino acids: CASSPITSSYNEQFF. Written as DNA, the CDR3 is TGTGCCAGCAGCCCAATTACCAGCTCCTACAATGAGCAGTTCTTC.

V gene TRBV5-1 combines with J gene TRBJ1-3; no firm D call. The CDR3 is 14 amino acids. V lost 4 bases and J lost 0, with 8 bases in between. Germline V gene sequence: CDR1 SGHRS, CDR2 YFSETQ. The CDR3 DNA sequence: TGCGCCAGCAGCAGTTCCCTCTCTGGAAACACCATATATTTT. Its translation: CASSSSLSGNTIYF. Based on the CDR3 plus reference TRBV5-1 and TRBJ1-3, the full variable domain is KAGVTQTPRYLIKTRGQQVTLSCSPISGHRSVSWYQQTPGQGLQFLFEYFSETQRNKGNFPGRFSGRQFSNSRSEMNVSTLELGDSALYLCASSSSLSGNTIYFGEGSWLTVV.

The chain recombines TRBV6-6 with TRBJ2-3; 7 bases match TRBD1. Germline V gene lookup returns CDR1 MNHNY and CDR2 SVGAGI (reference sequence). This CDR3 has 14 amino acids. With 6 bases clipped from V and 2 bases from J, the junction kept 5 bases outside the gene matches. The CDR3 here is CASSPGTVTDTQYF. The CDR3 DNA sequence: TGTGCCAGCAGCCCGGGGACAGTCACAGATACGCAGTATTTT.